This entry lists 10 T cell receptor beta chains sequenced from one sample in a study of OX40 agonist ivuxolimab in advanced cancers. Assay used: immunoSEQ multiplex PCR; TCRdb lists only in-frame clones, some missing. The sample contains about 77,000 clones, about nine tenths of which appear only once. The source was CD4+ or CD8+ T cells sorted from blood, collected in a trial of the OX40 agonist ivuxolimab. The source is an adult with an advanced solid tumor such as melanoma, head and neck, liver or kidney cancer.

The V gene is TRBV29-1, the J gene TRBJ2-1; 8 positions match TRBD1. From germline, CDR1 is SQVTM and CDR2 ANQGSEA. V was pared by 5 bases and J by 6 bases, with 6 bases of the junction left unmatched. CDR3 length: 13 residues. CDR3 coding DNA: TGCAGCGTTTCCAGGGACAGGATCAATGAGCAGTTCTTC. Its protein is CSVSRDRINEQFF.

This clone occurred a few times. The chain has TRBV7-6 and TRBJ1-3; D gene ambiguous. Trimming stripped 1 base from V and 2 bases from J, with 6 bases between. The CDR3 is 14 residues long. Per the germline V gene, CDR1 is SGHVS and CDR2 is FNYEAQ. This chain's CDR3 is CASSLVTAGNTIYF. Written as DNA, the CDR3 is TGTGCCAGCAGCTTAGTGACGGCTGGAAACACCATATATTTT.

V is TRBV18 and J is TRBJ1-2; D gene ambiguous. Trimming pared 4 bases from V and 2 bases from J, leaving 11 bases between. CDR1 KGHSH and CDR2 LQKENI come from the germline V gene. This CDR3 contains 14 residues. The CDR3 reads CASSLRDSNYGYTF. Written as DNA, the CDR3 is TGTGCCAGCTCACTAAGAGATTCCAACTATGGCTACACCTTC.

This clone was seen a handful of times. V is TRBV9 and J is TRBJ1-2; D perhaps matches TRBD1 (5 bases). This CDR3 comprises 14 residues. Germline CDR1 is SGDLS and CDR2 is YYNGEE. The V and J ends lost 0 bases and 7 bases respectively, with 13 bases between them. DNA for the CDR3: TGTGCCAGCAGCGTAGTCGAACAGAGGGGTGGCTACACCTTC. It specifies CASSVVEQRGGYTF.

V gene TRBV2 combines with J gene TRBJ2-7; 9 positions match TRBD1. V gave up 4 bases and J gave up 0 bases; unmatched junction bases: 1. This CDR3 contains 14 residues. Germline assignment: CDR1 SNHLY and CDR2 FYNNEI. CDR3 sequence (DNA): TGTGCCAGCAGTGCGGACAGGGGCTCCTACGAGCAGTACTTC. Translation gives CASSADRGSYEQYF.

The J gene is TRBJ1-1, the V gene TRBV2, with TRBD1 identical over 9 bases. The V and J ends lost 6 bases and 0 bases, in that order; junction bases with no gene match: 5. Per the germline V gene, CDR1 is SNHLY and CDR2 is FYNNEI. The CDR3 loop spans 15 amino acids. CDR3 sequence: CASRGWDRVNTEAFF. The DNA of the CDR3 is TGTGCCAGCAGGGGATGGGACAGGGTGAACACTGAAGCTTTCTTT.

CDR3 loop: CASSFSPGVAETQYF. CDR3 in DNA: TGCGCCAGCAGCTTCTCACCAGGCGTGGCGGAGACCCAGTACTTC. The V gene is TRBV5-1, the J gene TRBJ2-5; D call uncertain. V was pared by 2 bases and J by 5 bases, with 16 bases between. The CDR3 contains 15 residues. CDR1 SGHRS and CDR2 YFSETQ come from the germline V gene.

The J gene is TRBJ2-2, the V gene TRBV30, with TRBD1 identical over 7 bases. CDR3 length equals 13 residues. Trimming cost V 5 bases and J 5 bases; bases outside gene matches: 5. Germline V gives CDR1 GTSNPN, CDR2 SVGIG (reference sequence). CDR3 region: CAWGQELTGELFF. The CDR3 coding sequence is TGTGCCTGGGGACAGGAGCTTACCGGGGAGCTGTTTTTT.

The chain combines TRBV15 with TRBJ1-2, with 11 bases lining up with TRBD1. Germline values: CDR1 LNHNV, CDR2 YYDKDF (reference sequence). Germline trimming cut 0 bases from V and 4 bases from J; bases unmatched to any gene: 4. The length of the CDR3 is 16 residues. The CDR3 region is CATSRDPGQGGYGYTF. The CDR3 DNA sequence: TGTGCCACCAGCAGAGATCCGGGACAGGGGGGCTATGGCTACACCTTC.

The V call is TRBV30, the J call TRBJ2-3, with 13 nucleotides matching TRBD2. From germline, CDR1 is GTSNPN and CDR2 SVGIG (reference sequence). The CDR3 has 14 amino acids. Trimming at V came to 5 bases and at J to 4 bases, leaving 3 bases not matched to a gene. The CDR3 DNA reads as TGTGCCTGGGGACTAGCGGGGGCGGCAGATACGCAGTATTTT. It codes for CAWGLAGAADTQYF.